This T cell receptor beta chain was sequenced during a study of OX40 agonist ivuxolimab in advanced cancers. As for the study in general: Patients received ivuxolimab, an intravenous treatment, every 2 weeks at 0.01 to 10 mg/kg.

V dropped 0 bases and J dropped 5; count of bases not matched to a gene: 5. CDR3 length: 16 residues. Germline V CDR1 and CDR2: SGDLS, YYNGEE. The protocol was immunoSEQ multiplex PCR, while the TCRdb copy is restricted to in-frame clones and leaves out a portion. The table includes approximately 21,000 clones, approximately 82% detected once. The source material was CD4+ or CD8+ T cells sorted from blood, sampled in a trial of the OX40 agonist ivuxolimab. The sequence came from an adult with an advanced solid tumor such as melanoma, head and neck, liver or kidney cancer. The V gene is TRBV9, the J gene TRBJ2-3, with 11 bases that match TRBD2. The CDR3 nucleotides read TGTGCCAGCAGCGTAGATAGCGGGAGGGCTGAAGATACGCAGTATTTT. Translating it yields CASSVDSGRAEDTQYF.